A single sample is the source of the 18 T cell receptor beta chains below, sequenced in a study of T-cell memory formation after mild COVID-19. TCRdb re-analysed the 5' RACE reads in MiXCR, keeping a single row per CDR3 protein. The table includes approximately 500,000 distinct CDR3 sequences, nearly 25% detected once. Source material: PBMCs or a T cell subset sorted from them (not recorded which). The receptor source for this set is an adult woman who had mild COVID-19 (a few samples of this study predate the infection). Cell type and time point are not known.

The chain carries TRBV12-3 or TRBV12-4 and TRBJ2-7, with D unclear. V was trimmed by 1 base and J by 2 bases, leaving 12 bases between them. CDR3 length: 15 amino acids. DNA of the CDR3: TGTGCCAGCAGTTTAGGGTCCAGAACGACCTACGAGCAGTACTTC. Amino acids: CASSLGSRTTYEQYF.

This clonotype has only a few counts. The rearrangement links TRBV5-1 to TRBJ2-7; TRBD1 matches at 10 bases. Trimming took 7 bases from V and 2 from J; bases not matched to a gene: 9. The CDR3 totals 15 residues. Germline V lookup: CDR1 SGHRS, CDR2 YFSETQ. CDR3 DNA: TGCGCCAGCCGGAGAACCGGGACAGGGGCCTACGAGCAGTACTTC. Its protein is CASRRTGTGAYEQYF.

The CDR3 nucleotides are TGTGCCAGCAGCCTTGGTGAGCGGACTTACAATGAGCAGTTCTTC. Translated: CASSLGERTYNEQFF. This chain uses TRBV3-1 with TRBJ2-1, with D possibly matching TRBD2 (5 bases). Per germline, CDR1 LGHDT and CDR2 YNNKEL (reference sequence). Trimming shortened V by 4 bases and J by 4 bases, and 14 bases separated the two germline ends. This CDR3 comprises 15 residues.

The gene calls are TRBV18 and TRBJ2-7; D perhaps matches TRBD1 (7 bases). Looked up from germline, CDR1 is KGHSH and CDR2 is LQKENI. The V end lost 3 bases, the J end lost 3 bases, and 15 bases lay between the germline ends. The CDR3 runs to 15 residues. CDR3 DNA: TGTGCCAGCTCACCGCGGGACAGTGCGAACTACGAGCAGTACTTC. This encodes CASSPRDSANYEQYF.

The gene calls are TRBV5-4 and TRBJ2-5; D is perhaps TRBD2 (5 bases). This CDR3 region has 15 residues. Trimming took off 4 bases at V and 0 bases at J, with 13 bases between the two ends. The germline V gene encodes CDR1 SGHNT and CDR2 YYREEE (reference sequence). The CDR3 reads CASSPGSSYQETQYF. In nucleotides, the CDR3 is TGTGCCAGCAGCCCCGGGTCTAGCTACCAAGAGACCCAGTACTTC. The full variable domain, its missing parts supplied by reference TRBV5-4 and TRBJ2-5, is ETGVTQSPTHLIKTRGQQVTLRCSSQSGHNTVSWYQQALGQGPQFIFQYYREEENGRGNFPPRFSGLQFPNYSSELNVNALELDDSALYLCASSPGSSYQETQYFGPGTRLLVL.

A few counts support this clonotype. The rearrangement joins TRBV27 to TRBJ2-7; 9 nucleotides agree with TRBD1. Losses at the gene ends were 7 bases for V and 4 bases for J; bases not matched to a gene: 14. The CDR3 is made up of 16 amino acids. CDR1 and CDR2 from the germline V gene are MNHEY and SMNVEV (reference sequence). This CDR3 is CASNDLGQGNWYEQYF. The CDR3 coding sequence is TGTGCCAGCAATGACCTGGGACAGGGTAACTGGTACGAGCAGTACTTC.

The V and J genes are TRBV7-2 and TRBJ1-5; 8 bases line up with TRBD1. The germline gives CDR1 SGHTA, CDR2 FQGNSA. Trimming took 6 bases from V and 1 from J; bases not matched to a gene: 5. CDR3 length: 15 amino acids. As DNA, the CDR3 is TGTGCCAGCAGACGGACAGGGATCAGCAATCAGCCCCAGCATTTT. It is translated as CASRRTGISNQPQHF.

This chain links TRBV7-8 with TRBJ1-4, with 7 bases identical to TRBD1. The CDR3 totals 20 residues. V shed 4 bases, J shed 0 bases, and the junction held 17 bases outside the gene matches. Per germline, CDR1 SGHVS and CDR2 FQNEAQ. This CDR3 reads CASSSEHRGGSGATNEKLFF. CDR3 in DNA: TGTGCCAGCAGCTCGGAGCACAGGGGAGGTTCAGGGGCAACTAATGAAAAACTGTTTTTT.

This clonotype was counted only a few times. This chain links TRBV7-6 with TRBJ1-2; perhaps TRBD1 as D (6 bases). Germline assignment: CDR1 SGHVS and CDR2 FNYEAQ. The CDR3 totals 14 residues. Trimming removed 4 bases at V and 2 bases at J, with 11 bases between. CDR3 bases: TGTGCCAGCAGCTCAGGACAGAGCAACTATGGCTACACCTTC. It translates to CASSSGQSNYGYTF.

The chain carries TRBV2 and TRBJ2-5, with D possibly TRBD2 on 6 matching bases. The CDR3 is made up of 13 amino acids. Germline-derived CDR1 and CDR2 are SNHLY and FYNNEI. V lost 8 bases and J 5 bases, leaving 15 bases between the germline ends. The CDR3 DNA reads as TGTGCCAGCCGGGGTTGGACTAAGGAGACCCAGTACTTC. This codes for CASRGWTKETQYF. Supplemented by reference TRBV2 and TRBJ2-5, the full variable domain reads EPEVTQTPSHQVTQMGQEVILRCVPISNHLYFYWYRQILGQKVEFLVSFYNNEISEKSEIFDDQFSVERPDGSNFTLKIRSTKLEDSAMYFCASRGWTKETQYFGPGTRLLVL.

This clonotype was observed a handful of times. The chain has TRBV15 and TRBJ2-5; D remains ambiguous. This CDR3 contains 14 residues. The germline V and J ends were trimmed by 0 bases and 2 bases, with 7 bases remaining between them. Germline V gene sequence: CDR1 LNHNV, CDR2 YYDKDF (reference sequence). The CDR3 nucleotides read TGTGCCACCAGCAGAGATTTCGGTCAAGAGACCCAGTACTTC. Protein: CATSRDFGQETQYF. Looking up the rest from reference TRBV15 and TRBJ2-5 gives the full variable domain: DAMVIQNPRYQVTQFGKPVTLSCSQTLNHNVMYWYQQKSSQAPKLLFHYYDKDFNNEADTPDNFQSRRPNTSFCFLDIRSPGLGDTAMYLCATSRDFGQETQYFGPGTRLLVL.

This clonotype showed up many times. The chain carries TRBV20-1 and TRBJ2-7, with 12 bases that match TRBD1. The V segment lost 3 bases and the J segment 4 bases; nucleotides outside the gene matches: 4. CDR1 and CDR2 (germline): DFQATT, SNEGSKA (reference sequence). There are 14 residues in the CDR3. Here the CDR3 DNA reads TGCAGTGCTAGGGGGGGACAGGGGGCGTACGAGCAGTACTTC. Residues: CSARGGQGAYEQYF.

The table lists this clonotype with a few counts. This chain uses TRBV6-4 with TRBJ2-1, with D possibly matching TRBD2 (5 bases). Looked up from germline, CDR1 is MRHNA and CDR2 is SNTAGT. The CDR3 totals 14 residues. V lost 3 bases and J lost 4, with 10 bases in between. The CDR3 sequence is CASSEFGEYNEQFF. The DNA of the CDR3 is TGTGCCAGCAGTGAGTTTGGGGAGTACAATGAGCAGTTCTTC.

V is TRBV29-1 and J is TRBJ2-5, with 7 bases fitting TRBD1. Per the germline V gene, CDR1 is SQVTM and CDR2 is ANQGSEA. V lost 6 bases to trimming and J lost 2 bases; unmatched junction nucleotides: 6. This CDR3 contains 13 residues. The CDR3 spells CSVTGKGQETQYF. In nucleotides, the CDR3 is TGCAGCGTGACAGGGAAAGGACAAGAGACCCAGTACTTC.

This clonotype was observed a handful of times. The V call is TRBV7-9, the J call TRBJ1-1, with TRBD1 identical over 9 bases. CDR1 SEHNR and CDR2 FQNEAQ come from the germline V gene (reference sequence). The CDR3 loop spans 15 amino acids. V shed 5 bases and J 4 bases; nucleotides not matched to a gene: 8. CDR3 region: CASSPGTGTFTEAFF. The DNA for the CDR3 is TGTGCCAGCAGCCCTGGGACAGGGACTTTCACTGAAGCTTTCTTT.

This clonotype occurred a few times. V is TRBV7-6 and J is TRBJ2-2, with TRBD1 as a possible D gene (5 bases). The V gene lost 5 bases and the J gene lost 0 bases, with 16 bases spanning the gap. Germline V gene sequence: CDR1 SGHVS, CDR2 FNYEAQ. The CDR3 runs to 17 residues. This CDR3 is CASSQYGRGTNTGELFF. Written as DNA, the CDR3 is TGTGCCAGCAGCCAATACGGAAGGGGAACGAACACCGGGGAGCTGTTTTTT. The variable domain in full, with the rest retrieved from reference TRBV7-6 and TRBJ2-2, is GAGVSQSPRYKVTKRGQDVALRCDPISGHVSLYWYRQALGQGPEFLTYFNYEAQQDKSGLPNDRFSAERPEGSISTLTIQRTEQRDSAMYRCASSQYGRGTNTGELFFGEGSRLTVL.

V and J are TRBV4-3 and TRBJ2-2; D tentatively fits TRBD1 or TRBD2 (5 bases each). The CDR3 totals 15 residues. Germline V gene data show CDR1 as LGHNA and CDR2 as YSLEER. Trimming stripped 1 base from V and 6 bases from J, with 12 bases between. The CDR3: CASSQVGTDAGELFF. In DNA, the CDR3 is TGCGCCAGCAGCCAAGTCGGGACGGACGCCGGGGAGCTGTTTTTT.

This clonotype was seen just once. V gene TRBV15 combines with J gene TRBJ2-1, with D maybe TRBD2 (5 bases). Trimming shortened V by 3 bases and J by 0 bases, and 12 bases separated the two germline ends. Per the germline V gene, CDR1 is LNHNV and CDR2 is YYDKDF (reference sequence). CDR3 size: 16 residues. The CDR3 DNA sequence: TGTGCCACCAGCAGGCACCGCACTAGCTCCTACAATGAGCAGTTCTTC. It yields the protein CATSRHRTSSYNEQFF. Looking up the rest from reference TRBV15 and TRBJ2-1 gives the full variable domain: DAMVIQNPRYQVTQFGKPVTLSCSQTLNHNVMYWYQQKSSQAPKLLFHYYDKDFNNEADTPDNFQSRRPNTSFCFLDIRSPGLGDTAMYLCATSRHRTSSYNEQFFGPGTRLTVL.